These 2 T cell receptor beta chains were all obtained from the same sample, sequenced in a study of blood T cell repertoires in COVID-19 (dated by TCRdb to 2020 to 2021). The library was built by means of the immunoSEQ multiplex PCR assay. TCRdb obtained this table from immuneACCESS and retained in-frame rearrangements with V and J assigned. These tables miss some clones; where compared with another copy, unresolved V genes account for less than half of the shortfall, and the remainder is unexplained. This sample gives about 200,000 clones in total; approximately 81% of them show up just once. Around 8% of the sample lies in the top ten. The sequencing input was peripheral blood. Every receptor here comes from a woman older than 75 with acute or convalescent COVID-19.

The genes are TRBV7-9 and TRBJ2-2, with TRBD1 as a possible D gene (6 bases). The CDR3 runs 15 residues. Germline assignment: CDR1 SEHNR and CDR2 FQNEAQ (reference sequence). Deletions cut 0 bases from V and 6 bases from J, with 11 bases between. The CDR3 sequence: CASSLAGAPSGELFF. DNA for the CDR3: TGTGCCAGCAGCTTAGCGGGGGCCCCTTCCGGGGAGCTGTTTTTT.

In its sample, this clone was seen once. V and J are TRBV12-5 and TRBJ1-1; 8 nucleotides match TRBD1. V gave up 9 bases and J gave up 5 bases; unmatched junction bases: 14. There are 15 residues in the CDR3. Germline V gene lookup returns CDR1 LGHNT and CDR2 FRNRAP. CDR3 in DNA: TGTGCTAGCTCCACGTCCCCAGGGGGCCTGACTGAAGCTTTCTTT. This codes for CASSTSPGGLTEAFF.